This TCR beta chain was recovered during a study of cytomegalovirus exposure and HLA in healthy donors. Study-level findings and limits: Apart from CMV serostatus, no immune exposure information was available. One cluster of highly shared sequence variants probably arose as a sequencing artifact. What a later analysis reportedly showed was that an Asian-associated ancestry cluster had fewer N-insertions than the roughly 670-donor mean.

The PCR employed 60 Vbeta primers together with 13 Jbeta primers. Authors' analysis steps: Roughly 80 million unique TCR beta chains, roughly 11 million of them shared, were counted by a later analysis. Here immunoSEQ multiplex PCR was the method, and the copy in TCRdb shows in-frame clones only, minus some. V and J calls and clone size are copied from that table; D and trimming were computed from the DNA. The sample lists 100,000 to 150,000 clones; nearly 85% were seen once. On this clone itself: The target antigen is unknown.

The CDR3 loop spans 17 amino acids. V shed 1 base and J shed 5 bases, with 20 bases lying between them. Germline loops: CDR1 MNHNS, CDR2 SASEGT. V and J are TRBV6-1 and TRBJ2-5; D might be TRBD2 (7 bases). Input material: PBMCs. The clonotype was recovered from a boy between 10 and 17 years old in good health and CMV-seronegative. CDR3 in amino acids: CASSEVGGPVSRETQYF. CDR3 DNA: TGTGCCAGCAGTGAAGTGGGGGGGCCTGTATCGAGGGAGACCCAGTACTTC.